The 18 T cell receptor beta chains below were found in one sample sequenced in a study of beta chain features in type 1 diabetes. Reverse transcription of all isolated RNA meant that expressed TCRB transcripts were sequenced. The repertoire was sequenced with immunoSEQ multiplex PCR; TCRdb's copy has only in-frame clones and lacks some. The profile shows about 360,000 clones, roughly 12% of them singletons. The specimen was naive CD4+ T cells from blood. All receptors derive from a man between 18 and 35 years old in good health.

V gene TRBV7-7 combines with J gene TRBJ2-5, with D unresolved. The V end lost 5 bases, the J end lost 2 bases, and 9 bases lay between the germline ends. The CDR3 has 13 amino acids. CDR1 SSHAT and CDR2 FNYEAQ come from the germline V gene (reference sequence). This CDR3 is CASSTSTQETQYF. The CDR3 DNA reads TGTGCCAGCAGCACGAGTACGCAAGAGACCCAGTACTTC.

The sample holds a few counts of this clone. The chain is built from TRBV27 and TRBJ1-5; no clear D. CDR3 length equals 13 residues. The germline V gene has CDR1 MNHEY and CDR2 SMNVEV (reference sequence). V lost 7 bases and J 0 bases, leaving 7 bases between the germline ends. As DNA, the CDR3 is TGTGCCAGCAAAGAGTATAGCAATCAGCCCCAGCATTTT. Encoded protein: CASKEYSNQPQHF.

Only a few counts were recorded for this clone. This CDR3 is CATSREGKREETQYF. Written as DNA, the CDR3 is TGTGCCACCAGCAGGGAGGGGAAGCGGGAAGAGACCCAGTACTTC. The rearrangement links TRBV15 to TRBJ2-5, with D possibly being TRBD2 (6 bases). Germline V lookup: CDR1 LNHNV, CDR2 YYDKDF (reference sequence). V lost 3 bases and J lost 3, with 14 bases in between. This CDR3 has 15 amino acids.

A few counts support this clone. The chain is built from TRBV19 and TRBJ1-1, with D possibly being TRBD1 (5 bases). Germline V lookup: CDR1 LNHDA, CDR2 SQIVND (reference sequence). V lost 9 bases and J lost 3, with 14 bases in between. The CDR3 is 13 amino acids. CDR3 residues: CASSLQGHTEAFF. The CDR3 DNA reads TGTGCCAGCTCCCTTCAGGGTCACACTGAAGCTTTCTTT.

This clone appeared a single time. CDR3 amino acids: CASSPSLPGNSGANVLTF. The CDR3 DNA reads TGTGCCAGCTCACCAAGTTTGCCAGGAAACTCTGGGGCCAACGTCCTGACTTTC. The chain carries TRBV18 and TRBJ2-6; D uncertain. The CDR3 is made up of 18 amino acids. Trimming removed 2 bases from V and 0 bases from J, with 14 bases in between. In germline, CDR1 is KGHSH, CDR2 LQKENI.

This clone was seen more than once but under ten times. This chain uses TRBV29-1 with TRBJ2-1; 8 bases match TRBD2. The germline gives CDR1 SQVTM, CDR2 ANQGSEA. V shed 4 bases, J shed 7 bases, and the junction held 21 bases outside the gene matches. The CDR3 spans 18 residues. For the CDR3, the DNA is TGCAGCGTTGCCCAACGATCCGGGACTAGTAGGTTTTGGAATGAGCAGTTCTTC. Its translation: CSVAQRSGTSRFWNEQFF.

CDR3 region: CASSRDSYEQYF. The CDR3 nucleotides are TGTGCCAGCAGCCGGGACTCCTACGAGCAGTACTTC. The chain combines TRBV11-3 with TRBJ2-7, with D possibly matching TRBD2 (5 bases). CDR3 length: 12 amino acids. Germline CDR1 and CDR2: SGHNT and YENEEA. V lost 5 bases and J lost 0, with 5 bases in between.

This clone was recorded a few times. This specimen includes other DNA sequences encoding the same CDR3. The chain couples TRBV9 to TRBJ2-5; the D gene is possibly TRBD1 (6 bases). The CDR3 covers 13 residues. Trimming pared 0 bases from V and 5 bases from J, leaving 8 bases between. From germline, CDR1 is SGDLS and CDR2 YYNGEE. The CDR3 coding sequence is TGTGCCAGCAGCGTAGGTCAGGGGGAGACCCAGTACTTC. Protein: CASSVGQGETQYF.

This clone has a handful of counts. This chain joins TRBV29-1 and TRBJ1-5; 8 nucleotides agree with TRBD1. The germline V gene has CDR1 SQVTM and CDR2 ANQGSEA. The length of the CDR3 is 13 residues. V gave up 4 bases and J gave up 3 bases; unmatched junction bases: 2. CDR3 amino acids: CSVGQGPNQPQHF. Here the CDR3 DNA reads TGCAGCGTTGGACAGGGGCCCAATCAGCCCCAGCATTTT.

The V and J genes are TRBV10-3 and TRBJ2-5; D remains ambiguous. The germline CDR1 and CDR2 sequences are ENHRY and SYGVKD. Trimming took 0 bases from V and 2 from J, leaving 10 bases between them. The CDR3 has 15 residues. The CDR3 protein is CAISESTRQQETQYF. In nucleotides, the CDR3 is TGTGCCATCAGTGAGTCGACTCGCCAGCAAGAGACCCAGTACTTC.

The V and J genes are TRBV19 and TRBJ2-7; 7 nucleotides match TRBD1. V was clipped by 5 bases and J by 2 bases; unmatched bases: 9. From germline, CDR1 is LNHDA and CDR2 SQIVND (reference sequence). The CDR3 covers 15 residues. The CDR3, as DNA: TGTGCCAGTAGTCCAGGGAAGGGGGCCACCTACGAGCAGTACTTC. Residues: CASSPGKGATYEQYF.

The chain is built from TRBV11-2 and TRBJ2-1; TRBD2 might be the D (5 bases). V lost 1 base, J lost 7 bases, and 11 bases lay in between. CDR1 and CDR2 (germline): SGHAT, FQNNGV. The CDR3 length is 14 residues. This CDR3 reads CASSLGEWWNEQFF. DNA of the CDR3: TGTGCCAGCAGCTTAGGGGAGTGGTGGAATGAGCAGTTCTTC.

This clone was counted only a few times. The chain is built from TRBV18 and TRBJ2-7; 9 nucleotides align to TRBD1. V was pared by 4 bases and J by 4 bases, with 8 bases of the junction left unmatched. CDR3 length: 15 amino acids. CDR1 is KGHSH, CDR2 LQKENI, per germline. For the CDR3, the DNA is TGTGCCAGCTCACGAGGACAGGGGTTTGTATACGAGCAGTACTTC. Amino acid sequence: CASSRGQGFVYEQYF.

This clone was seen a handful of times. In nucleotides, the CDR3 is TGTGCCAGCAGAAGGACAGGGTTGGCCGAGCAGTACTTC. This encodes CASRRTGLAEQYF. The chain is built from TRBV28 and TRBJ2-7; 8 nucleotides line up with TRBD1. Per germline, CDR1 MDHEN and CDR2 SYDVKM. The CDR3 sequence is 13 residues long. Trimming at V came to 6 bases and at J to 6 bases, leaving 7 bases not matched to a gene.

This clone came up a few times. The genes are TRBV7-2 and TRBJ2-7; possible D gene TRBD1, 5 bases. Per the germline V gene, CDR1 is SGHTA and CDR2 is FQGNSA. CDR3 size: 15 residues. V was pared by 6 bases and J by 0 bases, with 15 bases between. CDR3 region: CASSFTGPSSYEQYF. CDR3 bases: TGTGCCAGCAGTTTTACAGGCCCCAGCTCCTACGAGCAGTACTTC. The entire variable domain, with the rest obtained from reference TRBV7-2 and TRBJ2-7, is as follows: GAGVSQSPSNKVTEKGKDVELRCDPISGHTALYWYRQSLGQGLEFLIYFQGNSAPDKSGLPSDRFSAERTGGSVSTLTIQRTQQEDSAVYLCASSFTGPSSYEQYFGPGTRLTVT.

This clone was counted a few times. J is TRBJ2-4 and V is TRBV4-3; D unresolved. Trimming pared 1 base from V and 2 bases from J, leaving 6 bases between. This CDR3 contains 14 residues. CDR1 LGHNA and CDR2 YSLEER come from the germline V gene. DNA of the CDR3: TGCGCCAGCAGCCAAGTTCCGTCCAAAAACATTCAGTACTTC. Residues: CASSQVPSKNIQYF.

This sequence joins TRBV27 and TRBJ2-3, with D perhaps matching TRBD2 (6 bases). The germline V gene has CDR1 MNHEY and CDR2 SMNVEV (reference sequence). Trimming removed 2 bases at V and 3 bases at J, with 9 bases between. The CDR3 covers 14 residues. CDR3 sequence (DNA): TGTGCCAGCAGTTTAGCGGGAACTACAGATACGCAGTATTTT. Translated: CASSLAGTTDTQYF.

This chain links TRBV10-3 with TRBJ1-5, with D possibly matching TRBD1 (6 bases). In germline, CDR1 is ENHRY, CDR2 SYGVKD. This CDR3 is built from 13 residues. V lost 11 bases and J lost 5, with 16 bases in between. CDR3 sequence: CALAQGPDQPQHF. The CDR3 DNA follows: TGTGCCTTAGCCCAGGGGCCGGATCAGCCCCAGCATTTT.